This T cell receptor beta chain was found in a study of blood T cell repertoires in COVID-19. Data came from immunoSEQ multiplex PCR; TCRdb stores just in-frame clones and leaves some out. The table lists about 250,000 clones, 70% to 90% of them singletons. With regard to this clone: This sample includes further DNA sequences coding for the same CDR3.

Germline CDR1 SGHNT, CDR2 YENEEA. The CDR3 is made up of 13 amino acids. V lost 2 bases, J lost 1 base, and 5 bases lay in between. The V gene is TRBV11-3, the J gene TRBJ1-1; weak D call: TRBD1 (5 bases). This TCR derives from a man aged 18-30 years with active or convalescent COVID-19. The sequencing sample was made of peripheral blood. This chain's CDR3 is CASSLQGNTEAFF. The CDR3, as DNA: TGTGCCAGCAGCTTACAGGGGAACACTGAAGCTTTCTTT.